This TCR beta chain was captured in a study of shared clonotypes between healthy human individuals. Germline V CDR1 and CDR2: ENHRY, SYGVKD. CDR3 length: 14 residues. V was pared by 10 bases and J by 6 bases, with 13 bases of the junction left unmatched. Profiled with immunoSEQ multiplex PCR; TCRdb holds only in-frame clones, not every one. The sample holds about 670,000 clones, 60% to 80% seen once. This rearrangement joins TRBV10-3 to TRBJ2-3; 7 bases map to TRBD1. This receptor was obtained from a young woman in good health. Sequenced: memory CD4+ T cells sorted from blood. The subset: CD45RA-negative fraction. The CDR3: CATTQGQFFDTQYF. The CDR3 bases are TGTGCCACCACCCAGGGACAGTTTTTCGATACGCAGTATTTT.